This T cell receptor beta chain was captured in a study of blood T cell repertoires in COVID-19. The CDR3 extends over 15 amino acids. V shed 5 bases and J 0 bases; nucleotides not matched to a gene: 4. The germline V gene has CDR1 SGHAT and CDR2 FQNNGV. Sequencing was performed with immunoSEQ multiplex PCR; in TCRdb, only in-frame clones are kept and a portion is missing. The sample holds 150,000 to 200,000 clones, roughly 76% seen once. Followed longitudinally, the Seattle patients had been enrolled during active infection. The receptor's source is a woman between 40 and 50 years old with COVID-19, enrolled during active disease. Sequenced material: peripheral blood. The V call is TRBV11-2, the J call TRBJ1-5, with TRBD1 matching 7 bases. CDR3 in DNA: TGTGCCAGCAGCCGGACAGGATATAGCAATCAGCCCCAGCATTTT. Translating it yields CASSRTGYSNQPQHF.